Given below is one T cell receptor beta chain in context. In the source study's methods: Reference gene primers were amplified, and this amplification served to estimate nucleated cell counts. The repertoire was sequenced with immunoSEQ multiplex PCR; TCRdb's copy has only in-frame clones and lacks some. The V and J calls and clone size were taken over from that table, and D and trimming were inferred from the DNA. Of 150,000 or so clones in the sample, around nine tenths were seen once. The data belong to a study of blood T cell repertoires in COVID-19. On the study more broadly: Sample material is recorded as cDNA or gDNA derived from T cells, B-cell-depleted T cells, or PBMCs.

The CDR3 runs 14 residues. Germline V lookup: CDR1 MDHEN, CDR2 SYDVKM. V lost 11 bases and J 3 bases, leaving 17 bases between the germline ends. The chain employs TRBV28 and TRBJ1-5; no firm D call. The receptor's source is a human donor in a cohort sampled during active COVID-19. Material for sequencing was peripheral blood. The CDR3 sequence: CAGTSGSNNQPQHF. The CDR3 nucleotides are TGTGCCGGAACCTCGGGGAGCAACAATCAGCCCCAGCATTTT.